One sample yielded the 10 T cell receptor beta chains listed below, sequenced in a study of blood T cells in healthy people across ages. The use of a sample-barcoded 5' primer and a J-beta primer mix characterized a second PCR of roughly 6 to 11 cycles. In TCRdb, the 5' RACE reads were re-called with MiXCR into one record per CDR3 protein. This sample carries over a million distinct CDR3 sequences, roughly 24% of them seen once, and the ten largest clones take 0.75%. These data also featured in a second study, about T cells of mothers and their children.

The sequencing input was blood. Receptors were obtained from a girl aged 2-10 years in good health.

This clonotype was recorded a few times. The V call is TRBV11-1, the J call TRBJ2-5, with a tentative D call TRBD2 (6 bases). CDR1 is SGHAT and CDR2 is FQDESV in the germline V gene (reference sequence). Trimming took off 3 bases at V and 4 bases at J, with 21 bases between the two ends. This CDR3 region has 17 residues. CDR3 nucleotide sequence: TGTGCCAGCAGCTTGGACGTTAATGGACTCGGGGGAGAGACCCAGTACTTC. Its protein is CASSLDVNGLGGETQYF.

This clonotype occurred a few times. The chain employs TRBV29-1 and TRBJ1-2, with a tentative D call TRBD1 (5 bases). The CDR3 spans 14 residues. The V gene's germline CDR1 is SQVTM and CDR2 ANQGSEA. V lost 4 bases and J lost 2, with 14 bases in between. The CDR3 here is CSVGYRDDNYGYTF. The CDR3 DNA sequence: TGCAGCGTTGGGTACCGGGACGACAACTATGGCTACACCTTC.

This clonotype appeared once. The CDR3 loop is CASSLPAGDGNEQFF. The CDR3 bases are TGCGCCAGCAGTTTACCAGCGGGAGATGGCAATGAGCAGTTCTTC. The chain carries TRBV5-1 and TRBJ2-1, with 8 bases aligning to TRBD2. There are 15 residues in the CDR3. The V gene's germline CDR1 is SGHRS and CDR2 YFSETQ. V trimming: 5 bases; J trimming: 6 bases; junction bases outside the gene matches: 10.

There are a few counts of this clonotype. The V gene is TRBV20-1, the J gene TRBJ2-7, with 9 positions matching TRBD1. CDR1 DFQATT and CDR2 SNEGSKA come from the germline V gene (reference sequence). J gave up 6 bases and V 7 bases, and 10 bases lay outside the gene matches. The CDR3 totals 13 residues. The CDR3 DNA reads as TGCAGTGTACCCGACAGGGGGAGCCTCGAGCAGTACTTC. Translation: CSVPDRGSLEQYF.

V usage is TRBV7-2 and J usage is TRBJ2-5; D ambiguous. CDR3 size: 14 residues. V was trimmed by 2 bases and J by 1 base, leaving 8 bases between them. Looked up from germline, CDR1 is SGHTA and CDR2 is FQGNSA. The DNA of the CDR3 is TGTGCCAGCAGCTTATCGCCAGCCCAAGAGACCCAGTACTTC. Its translation is CASSLSPAQETQYF.

The rearrangement joins TRBV12-5 to TRBJ2-3; D gene uncertain. The germline CDR1 and CDR2 sequences are LGHNT and FRNRAP. V lost 0 bases to trimming and J lost 11 bases, with 3 bases between them. CDR3 size: 10 residues. Here the CDR3 reads CASGLVGQYF. In nucleotides, the CDR3 is TGTGCTAGTGGTTTGGTAGGGCAGTATTTT. The full variable domain, its missing parts supplied by reference TRBV12-5 and TRBJ2-3, is DARVTQTPRHKVTEMGQEVTMRCQPILGHNTVFWYRQTMMQGLELLAYFRNRAPLDDSGMPKDRFSAEMPDATLATLKIQPSEPRDSAVYFCASGLVGQYFGPGTRLTVL.

This chain connects TRBV6-2 or TRBV6-3 to TRBJ1-5, with D perhaps TRBD1 (5 bases). The CDR3 sequence is 12 residues long. Germline V gives CDR1 MNHEY, CDR2 SVGEGT. V lost 7 bases to trimming and J lost 7 bases, with 11 bases between them. CDR3 nucleotide sequence: TGTGCCAGCACCCGGGGGATCCAGCCCCAGCATTTT. Its translation: CASTRGIQPQHF.

This clonotype was found a few times. This chain joins TRBV11-2 and TRBJ2-5, with D uncertain. The ends were cut back, 3 bases at V and 5 bases at J, with 10 bases in the middle. Per germline, CDR1 SGHAT and CDR2 FQNNGV. The CDR3 spans 13 residues. CDR3 in DNA: TGTGCCAGCAGCTTTAGTAACTGGGAGACCCAGTACTTC. This sequence encodes CASSFSNWETQYF.

CDR3 protein: CASTGESQETQYF. As DNA, the CDR3 is TGTGCCAGCACCGGGGAGTCCCAAGAGACCCAGTACTTC. The rearrangement joins TRBV7-9 to TRBJ2-5; a possible D gene is TRBD2 (5 bases). Trimming left V 7 bases short and J 1 base short, with 10 bases between. Germline CDR1 SEHNR, CDR2 FQNEAQ (reference sequence). This CDR3 is 13 amino acids long.

This chain uses TRBV5-1 with TRBJ2-1; 12 bases fit TRBD2. The CDR3 sequence is 16 residues long. Trimming took 4 bases from V and 8 from J; bases not matched to a gene: 10. Germline-derived CDR1 and CDR2 are SGHRS and YFSETQ. This chain's CDR3 is CASSRGLAGNLDEQFF. The CDR3 DNA reads TGCGCCAGCAGCCGCGGACTAGCGGGGAACCTGGATGAGCAGTTCTTC.